Described below is a single T cell receptor beta chain sequence and its context. The antigen it recognizes is unknown. Qualities for individual bases were not recorded, and no much larger clone is one base off. This sample was taken from a study of a mutant IDH1 vaccine in newly diagnosed glioma (dated by TCRdb to about 2021). About the full investigation: In the chemotherapy-containing groups, vaccination started alongside temozolomide cycles, whereas in patients who had radiotherapy alone it started 4-6 weeks after radiotherapy. The roughly 34 treated patients were about 60% male and 37.5% female, with a mean age of around 40 years. Before enrollment, patients had received standard therapy of radiotherapy alone, temozolomide alone, or radiochemotherapy with temozolomide; most received the combination. Visit V12 was the week-35 safety follow-up and visit V13 was the week-47 end of study. Peripheral blood was collected at six visits: V03 (baseline), V05, V07, V10, V12 and V13. Longitudinal TCRB deep sequencing was done for fewer than 30 treated patients, wherever samples were available for exploratory analyses.

The time point label, as the study defines it: week 35, safety follow-up. Each vaccine dose, consisting of 300 ug of a 20-mer mutant IDH1 peptide in Montanide, was administered subcutaneously with topical imiquimod. Patients received eight vaccinations in weeks 1, 3, 5, 7, 11, 15, 19 and 23, corresponding to visits V03 through V10. Donors had newly diagnosed WHO grade 3 or 4 IDH1-mutant astrocytomas with loss of nuclear ATRX. The samples were drawn from NOA16, a multicentre, single-arm, open-label phase I trial in Germany that tested a mutant IDH1 peptide vaccine in humans for the first time. The DNeasy Blood and Tissue Kit was used to extract genomic DNA from EDTA blood for TCRB sequencing. Receptor libraries were prepared by the immunoSEQ multiplex PCR assay. Rearranged TCR beta chain sequences were amplified using the hsTCRB Kit according to the manufacturer's protocol. Sequencing of TCRB libraries was carried out on an Illumina MiSeq. Regarding the original processing steps: Demultiplexing, trimming and gene mapping were performed with the kit vendor's proprietary platform. TCRdb holds this immuneACCESS table with in-frame rearrangements only. Some clones are missing; in checked studies, unresolved V genes explain under half, and the rest has no known cause. Clonal size and the V and J genes are those of that table, whereas D and trimming came from the DNA. The sample profile shows 40,000 to 55,000 clones; approximately 80% of them were found once. Together, the top ten hold 9.5% to 15% of the sample.

The germline V gene (reference sequence) specifies LNHNV as CDR1 and YYDKDF as CDR2. The CDR3, from cysteine to phenylalanine, totals 12 residues. The retained sequence is limited to the CDR3, 36 bases, with the frame set at the first base. V gives up 2 bases and J gives up 10 bases, and the segment between their germline ends measures 9 bases. What the work shows at the level of the full study, not this receptor alone: According to the authors, sample limitations meant that analyses of patient blood samples could not be reproduced. Selection of PBMC samples for TCRB deep sequencing was based on availability. Pseudoprogression appeared unrelated to alterations in the top peripheral T cell clonotypes detected by TCRB sequencing. Across multiple MHC alleles, vaccine-induced immune responses were seen in approximately 93% of patients.

Here the chain combines TRBV15 and TRBJ2-1, with an unclear D gene assignment. The starting material was PBMCs, obtained from a glioma patient whose treatment included an IDH1 peptide vaccine. The TCR comes from a man aged 35 to 55 with glioma. The bases are TGTGCCACCAGCAGACGCGTGGAGGAGCAGTTCTTC. Protein translation: CATSRRVEEQFF.